The text below deals with one T cell receptor beta chain. Its antigen has not been determined. The record has no base qualities; no much larger clone is one base away. Genomic DNA was extracted from sorted cells for sequencing of the TCRbeta CDR3 region. TCRbeta CDR3 regions were sequenced using the immunoSEQ Assay. This immuneACCESS table, as held by TCRdb, lists in-frame sequences with V and J called but not all clones. Of the missing ones, under half trace to an unresolved V gene in checked studies; the others have no known cause. Here the sample has almost 85,000 clones; about 93% occur a single time. Approximately 11% of the sample is held by the ten biggest clonotypes. Measured from the cysteine to the phenylalanine, the CDR3 is 20 residues long. Just the 60-base CDR3 DNA is kept, in frame starting at base 1. V is cut back by 0 bases and J by 7 bases, with 13 bases in the junction unmatched. The germline V gene yields LGHNA for CDR1 and YNFKEQ for CDR2.

Patients with autoimmune disease history or receiving systemic immunosuppression were excluded from the trial. Peripheral blood for TCR sequencing was collected from all dose cohorts at baseline, on cycle 4 day 1, and on cycle 7 day 1. The samples were drawn from a first-in-human, open-label, multicenter phase I dose-escalation trial of ivuxolimab. Adults with locally advanced or metastatic melanoma, renal cell, hepatocellular, or head and neck squamous cell carcinoma were enrolled in the trial. Before TCR sequencing, CD4+ T cells and CD8+ T cells from peripheral blood were sorted into separate populations. These data belong to a study of OX40 agonist ivuxolimab in advanced cancers. About the full investigation: Ivuxolimab was a fully human IgG2 agonistic monoclonal antibody targeting the costimulatory receptor OX40 (CD134). Peripheral TCRbeta sequencing aimed to test whether ivuxolimab altered TCR sequence diversity and caused clonal T-cell expansion. In the dose-escalation cohort, around four fifths of patients were male, and the mean age was 60 years with a range of roughly 20 to 85. The paper describes the monotherapy dose-escalation part (N = 52 patients) of the phase I trial of ivuxolimab. Partial responses were achieved by three dose-escalation patients, of whom one had hepatocellular carcinoma and two had cutaneous melanoma. Intravenous ivuxolimab was administered to patients every 2 weeks at six dose levels: 0.01, 0.1, 0.3, 1.5, 3 and 10 mg/kg. Among the approximately 50 dose-escalation patients, about 19 had hepatocellular carcinoma, roughly 15 melanoma, 9 renal cell carcinoma and 9 head and neck cancer. Patients were allowed to have had prior anti-PD-1, anti-PD-L1 or anti-CTLA-4 therapy, and roughly 40% of the dose-escalation patients had been treated with checkpoint inhibitors.

General study outcomes and caveats: In partial responders in the 0.1-3.0 mg/kg groups, normalized peripheral clonal expansion was found to be among the lowest, especially among CD8+ T cells. Low levels of normalized T-cell clonal expansion were also seen in some nonresponding patients. On average, CD8+ T cells showed more expanded clones than CD4+ T cells after ivuxolimab. At doses of 0.1 to 3.0 mg/kg, clonal expansion of both CD4+ and CD8+ blood T cells was observed from baseline to week 6. Antigen specificity was not determined for the clonally expanded peripheral T cells.

This sequence originates from an adult with an advanced solid tumor such as melanoma, head and neck, liver or kidney cancer. The chain employs TRBV4-2 and TRBJ2-1; 15 bases in the junction line up with TRBD2. The sample consisted of CD4+ or CD8+ T cells sorted from blood, taken in a trial of the OX40 agonist ivuxolimab. Read as DNA, the sequence is TGTGCCAGCAGCCAAGATCGCCTAGGACTAGCGGGAGGGCCGGAAAATGAGCAGTTCTTC. Its translation reads: CASSQDRLGLAGGPENEQFF.